The rows below give T cell receptor beta chains drawn from one sample of a study of blood T cell repertoires in COVID-19. Some clones are missing from TCRdb's copy, which holds only in-frame ones; the method was immunoSEQ multiplex PCR. The sample includes around 91,000 clones, approximately 79% seen only once; the top ten take around a sixth. Sequences were obtained from peripheral blood. The receptors stem from a woman older than 75 with active or convalescent COVID-19. Each CDR3 is given with its conserved first and last residue. D genes are given only for firm matches. The size of a clone is reported for some rows only, either as once, few or many, or as a class for expanded clones.

J gene	D gene	V gene	clone size	CDR3 protein	CDR3 DNA
TRBJ1-4	NA	TRBV5-8	NA	CASSSRYGENEKLFF	TGTGCCAGCAGCTCAAGATACGGGGAAAATGAAAAACTGTTTTTT
TRBJ2-2	TRBD1	TRBV18	NA	CASSPPTGVATGELFF	TGTGCCAGCTCACCACCGACAGGGGTCGCCACCGGGGAGCTGTTTTTT
TRBJ1-3	NA	TRBV6-5	NA	CASSSRESGNTIYF	TGTGCCAGCAGTTCCCGGGAGTCTGGAAACACCATATATTTT
TRBJ1-1	NA	TRBV7-8	NA	CASSRTARDTEAFF	TGTGCCAGCAGCCGCACTGCCAGGGACACTGAAGCTTTCTTT
TRBJ2-3	NA	TRBV27	NA	CASSLSPLAVSTDTQYF	TGTGCCAGCAGTTTATCCCCGTTAGCGGTTAGCACAGATACGCAGTATTTT
TRBJ1-5	NA	TRBV2	NA	CASRGRFGDGPQHF	TGTGCCAGCAGAGGGAGGTTTGGGGATGGGCCCCAGCATTTT
TRBJ2-1	TRBD1	TRBV2	NA	CASRNDRAYNEQFF	TGTGCCAGCAGGAATGACAGGGCCTACAATGAGCAGTTCTTC
TRBJ2-1	NA	TRBV5-5	NA	CASSAQGASYNEQFF	TGTGCCAGCAGCGCACAGGGAGCTTCCTACAATGAGCAGTTCTTC
TRBJ2-6	NA	TRBV7-9	NA	CASSLAPGAGANVLTF	TGTGCCAGCAGCTTAGCGCCGGGTGCTGGGGCCAACGTCCTGACTTTC
TRBJ1-1	TRBD1	TRBV27	few	CASKDRVRTEAFF	TGTGCCAGCAAAGACAGGGTAAGGACTGAAGCTTTCTTT
TRBJ2-1	TRBD1	TRBV7-3	NA	CASSFRGQELDEQFF	TGTGCCAGCAGCTTTAGGGGACAGGAGCTCGATGAGCAGTTCTTC
TRBJ2-3	TRBD2	TRBV7-4	NA	CASSLRASGSTDTQYF	TGTGCCAGCAGCTTAAGGGCTAGCGGGAGCACAGATACGCAGTATTTT
TRBJ2-1	TRBD1	TRBV7-9	few	CASSFGQGSDEQFF	TGTGCCAGCAGTTTCGGACAGGGGTCGGATGAGCAGTTCTTC
TRBJ1-5	NA	TRBV28	NA	CASSGGAQPQHF	TGTGCCAGCAGTGGTGGGGCTCAGCCCCAGCATTTT
TRBJ1-6	NA	TRBV6-5	NA	CASTGSYNSPLHF	TGTGCCAGCACGGGGAGTTATAATTCACCCCTCCACTTT
TRBJ1-1	NA	TRBV5-1	NA	CASSLVLMNTEAFF	TGCGCCAGCAGCTTGGTGTTAATGAACACTGAAGCTTTCTTT
TRBJ2-7	NA	TRBV24-1	NA	CATSDPDSLLSYEQYF	TGTGCCACCAGTGACCCGGACAGTTTGCTCTCCTACGAGCAGTACTTC
TRBJ1-2	TRBD1	TRBV7-9	once	CASSDRMEGANYGYTF	TGTGCCAGCAGCGACCGGATGGAGGGGGCCAACTATGGCTACACCTTC